This entry describes one T cell receptor (beta chain). Its specificity is not known. An equimolar mix of two oligonucleotides served as the beta constant-region primer for TRBC1 and TRBC2. An oligonucleotide with the SP2 primer and a 12-nucleotide UMI was ligated to the cDNA 3' end. From the UMI-ligation and nested PCR reads, TCRdb called clonotypes with MiXCR, one entry per CDR3 protein. The table includes 70,000 to 95,000 distinct CDR3 sequences, roughly 7.3% detected once. The data stem from a study of naive and memory T cell subsets. General study results and limits: Findings for naive and memory subsets could not be checked against ground truth. In naive cells, over 90% of TCR sequences were seen only once.

This CDR3 spans 15 amino acids. V was pared by 5 bases and J by 0 bases, with 4 bases of the junction left unmatched. Germline V lookup: CDR1 LNHDA, CDR2 SQIVND (reference sequence). The sequence derives from a human donor in good health. The sequenced sample was central memory CD4+ T cells from blood. The chain has TRBV19 and TRBJ1-2; 9 bases agree with TRBD1. CDR3: CASSQTGGPNYGYTF. The CDR3 nucleotides read TGTGCCAGTAGTCAAACAGGGGGCCCTAACTATGGCTACACCTTC.